A selection of T cell receptor beta chains follows, all from one sample in a study of T cell repertoires in cytomegalovirus infection. Which antigens these TCRs recognize remains unknown. TCRdb processed the reads anew with MiXCR; each CDR3 protein has one entry. The table includes 550,000 to 850,000 distinct CDR3 sequences, around 32% detected once. The sample was cultured PBMCs, taken from culture after CMV antigen stimulation. All receptors come from a human donor in good health (CMV status not recorded). Some clones in this sample may be carry-over from other donors' samples. CDR3s include the opening cysteine and the closing phenylalanine or tryptophan. D genes are given only for firm matches. Only part of the rows carry a size: once, few, many, or a class if the clone is expanded.

j_call clone_size d_call v_call cdr3_nt cdr3_aa
TRBJ1-6 NA NA TRBV7-9 TGTGCCAGCAGCTTAAGCGACAGCTATTCACCCCTCCACTTT CASSLSDSYSPLHF
TRBJ2-7 NA NA TRBV6-2/TRBV6-3 TGTGCCAGCAGTTACGTGGTCGTGACCAAACGCCGCGGGCAGTACTTC CASSYVVVTKRRGQYF
TRBJ2-1 NA NA TRBV6-2/TRBV6-3 TGTGCCAGCGGGCAGGGCCTCTCCTACAATGAGCAGTTCTTC CASGQGLSYNEQFF
TRBJ2-7 few NA TRBV7-2 TGTGCCAGCAGAAGAGGGGAGTCAAACGAGCAGTACTTC CASRRGESNEQYF
TRBJ1-4 few NA TRBV6-1 TGTGCCAGCAGTGAACTGACAGAAAAACTGTTTTTT CASSELTEKLFF
TRBJ2-7 NA TRBD2 TRBV5-6 TGTGCCAGCAGCTTGGGCGTCGGGACTAGCAGGGGGGACTACGAGCAGTACTTC CASSLGVGTSRGDYEQYF
TRBJ2-7 many NA TRBV6-1 TGTGCCAGCAGGGACCCGGGACTTACCTACGAGCAGTACTTC CASRDPGLTYEQYF
TRBJ2-3 NA TRBD2 TRBV12-3/TRBV12-4 TGTGCCAGCAGCCCGACCCGACTAGCGGGCGGCACAGATACGCAGTATTTT CASSPTRLAGGTDTQYF
TRBJ2-5 NA TRBD2 TRBV15 TGTGCCACCAGCATCGGTAGCGGGGGGGAAGAGACCCAGTACTTC CATSIGSGGEETQYF
TRBJ2-5 NA NA TRBV18 TGTGCCAGCTCACCAGCTAGGGGCTACCAAGAGACCCAGTACTTC CASSPARGYQETQYF
TRBJ2-7 NA TRBD2 TRBV7-2 TGTGCCAGCAGACGTAGTGGGGGGGGGTCCTACGAGCAGTACTTC CASRRSGGGSYEQYF
TRBJ2-3 NA NA TRBV7-8 TGTGCCAGCAGCCCCCAGGGGTTCATAGATACGCAGTATTTT CASSPQGFIDTQYF
TRBJ2-1 few NA TRBV2 TGTGCCAGCAGGTTGCCTAGGTTTGAGCAGTTCTTC CASRLPRFEQFF
TRBJ1-1 many NA TRBV7-2 TGTGCCAGCAGCTTCGCCCGAGGGACTGAAGCTTTCTTT CASSFARGTEAFF
TRBJ1-6 NA NA TRBV18 TGTGCCAGCTCACCACCGGGGTATCAGCGTTCACCCCTCCACTTT CASSPPGYQRSPLHF
TRBJ2-2 few NA TRBV12-3/TRBV12-4 TGTGCCAGCAGCCAGACGGGTCCCGGCGGGGAGCTGTTTTTT CASSQTGPGGELFF
TRBJ1-1 NA TRBD1 TRBV7-6 TGTGCCAGCAGCTTGACGATGACAGGGATCGCTTTCTTT CASSLTMTGIAFF
TRBJ2-7 NA NA TRBV19 TGTGCCAGTAGTACCGGCCTTGCCGGCGAGCAGTACTTC CASSTGLAGEQYF
TRBJ2-5 NA TRBD2 TRBV20-1 TGCAGTGCCCCCCGGGCGGGAGGGCCGGGACCAAGGGAGACCCAGTACTTC CSAPRAGGPGPRETQYF
TRBJ2-5 NA NA TRBV20-1 TGCAGTGCCGTTCCCTCGGAGACCCAGTACTTC CSAVPSETQYF
TRBJ2-1 NA TRBD1 TRBV7-9 TGTGCCAGCAGCTTCTGGACAGGGGCCAATGAGCAGTTCTTC CASSFWTGANEQFF
TRBJ2-1 once TRBD2 TRBV10-3 TGTGCCATCAGTGAGTCGAGGGCGGGAGGGGTTAATGAGCAGTTCTTC CAISESRAGGVNEQFF
TRBJ2-5 few TRBD1 TRBV6-1 TGTGCCAGCAGGGGACAGGGACTACAAGAGACCCAGTACTTC CASRGQGLQETQYF
TRBJ2-1 many NA TRBV7-9 TGTGCCAGCAGCGGACGAATCAACCGGGGGGCCAGGTACAATGAGCAGTTCTTC CASSGRINRGARYNEQFF
TRBJ1-1 NA TRBD1 TRBV19 TGTGCCAGTAGCGACAGGGCTAGCACTGAAGCTTTCTTT CASSDRASTEAFF
TRBJ1-2 NA NA TRBV2 TGTGCCATGCTCGTGGGGATCGATGGCTACACCTTC CAMLVGIDGYTF
TRBJ2-2 NA NA TRBV12-3/TRBV12-4 TGTGCCAGCAGTCACAGGGTTAACACCGGGGAGCTGTTTTTT CASSHRVNTGELFF
TRBJ2-7 many NA TRBV7-2 TGTGCCAGCAGCTTAGCGCTAAAGATCTACGAGCAGTACTTC CASSLALKIYEQYF
TRBJ2-3 NA NA TRBV7-8 TGTGCCAGCAGCTCCGCCCGGGGGAGAGTCACTAGCACAGATACGCAGTATTTT CASSSARGRVTSTDTQYF
TRBJ2-5 few NA TRBV12-3/TRBV12-4 TGTGCCAGCAGCCGGTCGGGGCCCGAGACCCAGTACTTC CASSRSGPETQYF
TRBJ2-2 NA NA TRBV28 TGTGCCAGCAGTCCGATTCGGCACCGGGAGCTGTTTTTT CASSPIRHRELFF
TRBJ2-3 NA TRBD1 TRBV15 TGTGCCACCAGCAGAGCTAGACAGGGGATAACAGATACGCAGTATTTT CATSRARQGITDTQYF
TRBJ2-5 few TRBD1 TRBV4-1 TGCGCCAGCAGCCAAGTCGGGACAGGGGAAGAGACCCAGTACTTC CASSQVGTGEETQYF
TRBJ1-5 NA TRBD1 TRBV30 TGTGCCTGGAGTGCAGGGGGGTACGGCAATCAGCCCCAGCATTTT CAWSAGGYGNQPQHF
TRBJ2-3 few NA TRBV2 TGTGCCAGCAGTGAAGTAGGGGCAGAGACAAGCACAGATACGCAGTATTTT CASSEVGAETSTDTQYF
TRBJ2-2 NA NA TRBV11-2 TGTGCCAGCAGCTTACATATGCCCGGGGAGCTGTTTTTT CASSLHMPGELFF
TRBJ2-5 NA TRBD1 TRBV15 TGTGCCACCAGCAGAACCTGGACAGGGGAGTACCAAGAGACCCAGTACTTC CATSRTWTGEYQETQYF
TRBJ2-7 NA NA TRBV18 TGCGCCAGCAGCCCTGCTTCGTCCTACGAGCAGTACTTC CASSPASSYEQYF
TRBJ2-7 many TRBD1 TRBV7-2 TGTGCCAGCAAGCCTTACCACAGGGGGACCCACGAGCAGTACTTC CASKPYHRGTHEQYF
TRBJ1-2 few NA TRBV7-2 TGTGCCAGCAGCCTCGGGGGGGTGGGCTATGGCTACACCTTC CASSLGGVGYGYTF